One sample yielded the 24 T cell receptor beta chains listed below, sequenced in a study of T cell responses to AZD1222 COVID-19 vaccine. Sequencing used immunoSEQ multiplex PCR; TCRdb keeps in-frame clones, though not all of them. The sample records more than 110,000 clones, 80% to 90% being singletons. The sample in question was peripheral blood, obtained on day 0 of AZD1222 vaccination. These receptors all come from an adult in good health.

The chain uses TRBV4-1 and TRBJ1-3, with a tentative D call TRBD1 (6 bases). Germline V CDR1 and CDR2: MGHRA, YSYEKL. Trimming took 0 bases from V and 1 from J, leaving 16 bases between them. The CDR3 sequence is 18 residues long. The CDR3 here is CASSQDRLRGRSGNTIYF. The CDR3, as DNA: TGCGCCAGCAGCCAAGACCGCCTCAGGGGAAGATCTGGAAACACCATATATTTT.

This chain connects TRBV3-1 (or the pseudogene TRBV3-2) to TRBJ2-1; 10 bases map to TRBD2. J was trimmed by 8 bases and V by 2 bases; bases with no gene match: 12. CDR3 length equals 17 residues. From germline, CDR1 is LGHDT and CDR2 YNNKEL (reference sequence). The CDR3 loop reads CASSQTLTSGEFDEQFF. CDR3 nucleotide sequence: TGTGCCAGCAGCCAAACCCTTACTAGCGGGGAGTTCGATGAGCAGTTCTTC.

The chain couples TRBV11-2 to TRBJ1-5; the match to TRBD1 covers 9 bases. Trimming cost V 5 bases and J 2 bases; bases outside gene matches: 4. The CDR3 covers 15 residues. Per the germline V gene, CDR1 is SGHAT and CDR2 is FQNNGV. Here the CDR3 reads CASSTTGGGNQPQHF. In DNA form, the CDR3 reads TGTGCCAGCAGCACGACAGGGGGAGGCAATCAGCCCCAGCATTTT.

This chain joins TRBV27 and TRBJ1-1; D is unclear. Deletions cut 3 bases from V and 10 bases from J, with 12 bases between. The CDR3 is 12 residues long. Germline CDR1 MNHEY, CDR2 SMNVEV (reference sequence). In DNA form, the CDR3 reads TGTGCCAGCAGTTTTTCGGGAAGCGGAGCTTTCTTT. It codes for CASSFSGSGAFF.

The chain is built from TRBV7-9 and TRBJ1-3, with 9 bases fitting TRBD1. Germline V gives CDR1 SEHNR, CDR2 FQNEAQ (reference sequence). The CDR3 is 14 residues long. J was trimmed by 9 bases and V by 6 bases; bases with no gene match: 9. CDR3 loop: CASRSTGGEGTIYF. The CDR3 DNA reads TGTGCCAGCAGATCTACAGGGGGCGAGGGCACCATATATTTT.

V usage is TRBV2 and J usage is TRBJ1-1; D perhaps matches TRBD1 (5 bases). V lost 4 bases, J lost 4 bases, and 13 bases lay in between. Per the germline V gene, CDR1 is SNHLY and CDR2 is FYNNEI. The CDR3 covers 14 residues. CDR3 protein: CASSGGGGSTEAFF. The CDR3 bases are TGTGCCAGCAGTGGAGGTGGGGGGAGCACTGAAGCTTTCTTT.

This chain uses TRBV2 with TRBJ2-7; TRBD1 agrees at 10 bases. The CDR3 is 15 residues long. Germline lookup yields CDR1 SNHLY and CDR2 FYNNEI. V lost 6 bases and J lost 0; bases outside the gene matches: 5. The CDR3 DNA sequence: TGTGCCAGCAGGGGGACAGGGGCGCCCTCCTACGAGCAGTACTTC. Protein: CASRGTGAPSYEQYF.

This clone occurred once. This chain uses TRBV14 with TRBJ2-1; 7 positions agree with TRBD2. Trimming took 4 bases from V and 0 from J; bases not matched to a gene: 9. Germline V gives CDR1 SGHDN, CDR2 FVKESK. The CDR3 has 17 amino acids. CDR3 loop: CASSRRPGGSSYNEQFF. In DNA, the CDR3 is TGTGCCAGCAGCCGACGGCCGGGGGGTAGCTCCTACAATGAGCAGTTCTTC.

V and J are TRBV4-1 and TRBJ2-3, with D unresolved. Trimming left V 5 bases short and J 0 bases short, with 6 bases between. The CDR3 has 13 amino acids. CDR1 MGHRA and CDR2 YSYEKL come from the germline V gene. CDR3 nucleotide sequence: TGCGCCAGCAGCGCGCACAGCACAGATACGCAGTATTTT. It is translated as CASSAHSTDTQYF.

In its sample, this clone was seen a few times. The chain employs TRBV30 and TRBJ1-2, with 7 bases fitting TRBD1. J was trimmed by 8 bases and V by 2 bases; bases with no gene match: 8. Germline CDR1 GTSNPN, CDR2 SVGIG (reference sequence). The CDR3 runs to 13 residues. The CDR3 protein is CAWSLERTGGYTF. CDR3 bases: TGTGCCTGGAGTCTAGAGAGGACAGGCGGCTACACCTTC.

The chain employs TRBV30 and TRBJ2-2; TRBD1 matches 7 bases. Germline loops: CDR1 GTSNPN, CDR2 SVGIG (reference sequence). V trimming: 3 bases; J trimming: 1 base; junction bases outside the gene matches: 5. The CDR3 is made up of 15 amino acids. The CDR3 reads CAWSPRDRNTGELFF. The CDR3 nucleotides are TGTGCCTGGAGCCCCCGGGACAGGAACACCGGGGAGCTGTTTTTT. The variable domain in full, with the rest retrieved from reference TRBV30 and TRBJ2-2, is SQTIHQWPATLVQPVGSPLSLECTVEGTSNPNLYWYRQAAGRGLQLLFYSVGIGQISSEVPQNLSASRPQDRQFILSSKKLLLSDSGFYLCAWSPRDRNTGELFFGEGSRLTVL.

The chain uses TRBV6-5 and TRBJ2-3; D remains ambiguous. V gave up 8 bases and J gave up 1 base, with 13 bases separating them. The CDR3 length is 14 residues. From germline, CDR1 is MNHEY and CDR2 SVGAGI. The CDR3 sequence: CASEPRRGTDTQYF. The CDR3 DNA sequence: TGTGCCAGCGAGCCGCGAAGAGGCACAGATACGCAGTATTTT.

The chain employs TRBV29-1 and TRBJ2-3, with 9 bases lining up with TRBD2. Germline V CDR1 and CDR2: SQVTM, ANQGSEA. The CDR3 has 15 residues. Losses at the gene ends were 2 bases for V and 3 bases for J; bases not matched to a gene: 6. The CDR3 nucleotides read TGCAGCGTTGAATTCGCGGGGGGGCCTACAGATACGCAGTATTTT. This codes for CSVEFAGGPTDTQYF.

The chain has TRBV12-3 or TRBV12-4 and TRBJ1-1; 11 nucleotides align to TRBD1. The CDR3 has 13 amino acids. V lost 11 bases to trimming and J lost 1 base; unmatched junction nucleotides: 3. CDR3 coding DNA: TGTGCCGGGACAGGGGGTTCGAACACTGAAGCTTTCTTT. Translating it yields CAGTGGSNTEAFF.

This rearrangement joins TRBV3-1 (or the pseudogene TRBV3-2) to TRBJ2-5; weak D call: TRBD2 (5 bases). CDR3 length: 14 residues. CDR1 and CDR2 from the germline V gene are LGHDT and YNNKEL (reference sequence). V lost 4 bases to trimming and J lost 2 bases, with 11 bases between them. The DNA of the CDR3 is TGTGCCAGCAGCCGTCTCGGCGGGCAAGAGACCCAGTACTTC. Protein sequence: CASSRLGGQETQYF.

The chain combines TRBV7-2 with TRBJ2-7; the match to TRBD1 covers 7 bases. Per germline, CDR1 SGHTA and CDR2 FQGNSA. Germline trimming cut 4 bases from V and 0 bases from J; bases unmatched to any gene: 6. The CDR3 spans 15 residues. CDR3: CASSWTGGFSYEQYF. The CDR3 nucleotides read TGTGCCAGCAGCTGGACAGGAGGTTTCTCCTACGAGCAGTACTTC.

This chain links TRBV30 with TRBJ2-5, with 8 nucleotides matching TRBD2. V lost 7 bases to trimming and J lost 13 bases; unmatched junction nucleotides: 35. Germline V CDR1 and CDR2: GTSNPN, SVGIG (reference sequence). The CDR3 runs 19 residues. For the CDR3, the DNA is TGTGCCTCGGGATCCACCTCCATCCCTTCCCCGGGACTAGTCTCTGAGCGGTACTTC. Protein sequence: CASGSTSIPSPGLVSERYF.

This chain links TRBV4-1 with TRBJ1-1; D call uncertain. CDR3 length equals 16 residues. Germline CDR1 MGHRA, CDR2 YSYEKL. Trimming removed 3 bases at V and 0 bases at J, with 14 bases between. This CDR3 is CASSQYLQGLNTEAFF. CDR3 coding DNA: TGCGCCAGCAGCCAGTATCTCCAAGGGCTGAACACTGAAGCTTTCTTT.

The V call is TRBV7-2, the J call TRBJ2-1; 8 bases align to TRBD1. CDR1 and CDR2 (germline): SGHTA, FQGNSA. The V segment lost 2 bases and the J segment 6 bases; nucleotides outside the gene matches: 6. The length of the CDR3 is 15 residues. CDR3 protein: CASSLSGQVGNEQFF. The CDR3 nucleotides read TGTGCCAGCAGCTTATCGGGACAGGTGGGCAATGAGCAGTTCTTC.

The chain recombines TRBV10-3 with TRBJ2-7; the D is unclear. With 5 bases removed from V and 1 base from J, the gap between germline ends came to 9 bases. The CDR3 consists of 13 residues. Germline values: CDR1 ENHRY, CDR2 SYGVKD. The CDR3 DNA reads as TGTGCCATCAGTCCATTAAGTTCCTACGAGCAGTACTTC. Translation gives CAISPLSSYEQYF.

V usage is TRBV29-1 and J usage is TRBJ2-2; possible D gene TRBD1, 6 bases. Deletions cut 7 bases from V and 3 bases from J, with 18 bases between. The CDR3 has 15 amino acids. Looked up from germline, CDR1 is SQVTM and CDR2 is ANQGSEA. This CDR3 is CSAATGIEDTGELFF. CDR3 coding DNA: TGCAGCGCCGCCACAGGGATCGAGGACACCGGGGAGCTGTTTTTT.

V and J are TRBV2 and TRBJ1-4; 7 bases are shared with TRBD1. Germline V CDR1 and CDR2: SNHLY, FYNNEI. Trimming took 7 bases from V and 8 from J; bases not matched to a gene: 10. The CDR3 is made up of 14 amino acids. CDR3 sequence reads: CASIRTGLGEKLFF. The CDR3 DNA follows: TGTGCCAGCATCCGGACAGGATTGGGAGAAAAACTGTTTTTT.

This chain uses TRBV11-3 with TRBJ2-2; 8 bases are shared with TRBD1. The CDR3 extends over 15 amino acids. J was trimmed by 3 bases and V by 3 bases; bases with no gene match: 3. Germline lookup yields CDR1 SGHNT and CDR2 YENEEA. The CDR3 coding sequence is TGTGCCAGCAGCTTGGGACAGGAGCACACCGGGGAGCTGTTTTTT. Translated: CASSLGQEHTGELFF.

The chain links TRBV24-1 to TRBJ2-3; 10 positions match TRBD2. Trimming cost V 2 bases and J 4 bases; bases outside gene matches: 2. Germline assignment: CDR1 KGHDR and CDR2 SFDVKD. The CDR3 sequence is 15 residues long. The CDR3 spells CATSDSGLASDTQYF. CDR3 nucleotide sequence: TGTGCCACCAGTGATTCGGGACTAGCGTCAGATACGCAGTATTTT.